The 27 T cell receptor beta chains given below trace back to one sample, sequenced in a study of blood T cell repertoires in COVID-19. Assay used: immunoSEQ multiplex PCR; TCRdb lists only in-frame clones, some missing. The sample yields fewer than 700,000 clones, around nine tenths seen once. Sequencing used peripheral blood. The receptors stem from a woman aged 50 to 60 with COVID-19, enrolled during active disease.

This clone was counted only a few times. The rearrangement joins TRBV21-1 to TRBJ1-5; the table's D call of TRBD1 was not tested on the DNA. TRBV21-1 is a recognized pseudogene. The CDR3 is 12 residues long. This CDR3 reads CAKSGPNQPQHF. CDR3 nucleotides: TGTGCCAAATCAGGGCCCAATCAGCCCCAGCATTTT.

The V call is TRBV7-9, the J call TRBJ2-3; TRBD2 agrees at 11 bases. Germline assignment: CDR1 SEHNR and CDR2 FQNEAQ (reference sequence). The ends lost 7 bases at V and 2 bases at J; junction bases unmatched: 14. This CDR3 contains 18 residues. In DNA, the CDR3 is TGTGCCAGCAACCGTCGCTCTTTAGCGGGGGGGCCCACAGATACGCAGTATTTT. Translation gives CASNRRSLAGGPTDTQYF.

The chain joins TRBV6-5 to TRBJ1-1; D possibly corresponds to TRBD1 (6 bases). Looked up from germline, CDR1 is MNHEY and CDR2 is SVGAGI. There are 13 residues in the CDR3. The ends were cut back, 5 bases at V and 5 bases at J, with 12 bases in the middle. The CDR3 here is CASSPPGATEAFF. The CDR3 DNA is TGTGCCAGCAGTCCTCCAGGGGCGACTGAAGCTTTCTTT.

The chain has TRBV9 and TRBJ2-3; 11 bases are shared with TRBD2. The CDR3 runs to 16 residues. Germline values: CDR1 SGDLS, CDR2 YYNGEE. After removal of 4 bases from V and 4 bases from J, the junction contained 8 bases not matched to a gene. Here the CDR3 reads CASSRFSGGVADTQYF. CDR3 coding DNA: TGTGCCAGCAGCCGATTTAGCGGGGGGGTGGCAGATACGCAGTATTTT.

V and J are TRBV12-5 and TRBJ2-3; TRBD2 matches 7 bases. The germline CDR1 and CDR2 sequences are LGHNT and FRNRAP. Unmatched junction bases numbered 6, after V lost 1 base and J lost 2 bases. This CDR3 comprises 16 residues. This chain's CDR3 is CASGLGLAEPTDTQYF. The CDR3 coding sequence is TGTGCTAGTGGTTTGGGGCTAGCGGAACCCACAGATACGCAGTATTTT. The full variable domain, in which reference TRBV12-5 and TRBJ2-3 provide the parts outside the CDR3, is DARVTQTPRHKVTEMGQEVTMRCQPILGHNTVFWYRQTMMQGLELLAYFRNRAPLDDSGMPKDRFSAEMPDATLATLKIQPSEPRDSAVYFCASGLGLAEPTDTQYFGPGTRLTVL.

This chain joins TRBV20-1 and TRBJ1-2, with D uncertain. The CDR3 length is 11 residues. CDR1 and CDR2 from the germline V gene are DFQATT and SNEGSKA (reference sequence). Trimming removed 5 bases at V and 4 bases at J, with 8 bases between. The CDR3 bases are TGCAGTGCTGGACTTCCCTATGGCTACACCTTC. This codes for CSAGLPYGYTF.

The chain couples TRBV5-1 to TRBJ2-5; 8 bases align to TRBD2. Germline-derived CDR1 and CDR2 are SGHRS and YFSETQ. With V trimmed by 3 bases and J by 0 bases, 10 bases remained unmatched. The CDR3 sequence is 17 residues long. The CDR3 DNA is TGCGCCAGCAGCTGGTCGGGTGAGCGGGGGAACCAAGAGACCCAGTACTTC. This sequence encodes CASSWSGERGNQETQYF. Combining the CDR3 with reference TRBV5-1 and TRBJ2-5 gives the whole variable domain KAGVTQTPRYLIKTRGQQVTLSCSPISGHRSVSWYQQTPGQGLQFLFEYFSETQRNKGNFPGRFSGRQFSNSRSEMNVSTLELGDSALYLCASSWSGERGNQETQYFGPGTRLLVL.

J is TRBJ1-2 and V is TRBV6-6; 8 bases map to TRBD1. Per germline, CDR1 MNHNY and CDR2 SVGAGI (reference sequence). This CDR3 has 13 residues. With V trimmed by 6 bases and J by 6 bases, 6 bases remained unmatched. The CDR3 DNA reads TGTGCCAGCAGCCCAGGGGGCAGAGATGGCTACACCTTC. Amino acids: CASSPGGRDGYTF.

V gene TRBV28 combines with J gene TRBJ1-1, with a tentative D call TRBD1 (5 bases). Germline V gene sequence: CDR1 MDHEN, CDR2 SYDVKM. There are 15 residues in the CDR3. V gave up 3 bases and J gave up 3 bases, with 14 bases separating them. CDR3 in DNA: TGTGCCAGCAGTTTGGGCGCAGGGCCCGACACTGAAGCTTTCTTT. It translates to CASSLGAGPDTEAFF.

In DNA, the CDR3 is TGTGCCAGCAGCCCAACTTCTACGCAGTATTTT. Translating gives CASSPTSTQYF. This rearrangement joins TRBV11-2 to TRBJ2-3; the D is unclear. CDR1 is SGHAT, CDR2 FQNNGV, per germline. V gave up 5 bases and J gave up 8 bases, with 8 bases separating them. CDR3 length: 11 amino acids.

The chain joins TRBV24-1 to TRBJ2-3; D possibly corresponds to TRBD2 (6 bases). CDR1 and CDR2 (germline): KGHDR, SFDVKD. Trimming took 2 bases from V and 0 from J, leaving 17 bases between them. There are 18 residues in the CDR3. In DNA, the CDR3 is TGTGCCACCAGTGATTGGGACCGGGACTGGAATAGCACAGATACGCAGTATTTT. Translating it yields CATSDWDRDWNSTDTQYF.

The V gene is TRBV18, the J gene TRBJ2-1, with 10 bases fitting TRBD1. There are 14 residues in the CDR3. Germline V gene lookup returns CDR1 KGHSH and CDR2 LQKENI. V trimming: 3 bases; J trimming: 8 bases; junction bases outside the gene matches: 4. CDR3 amino acids: CASSPDRGKHEQFF. CDR3 DNA sequence: TGTGCCAGCTCACCGGACAGGGGGAAGCATGAGCAGTTCTTC.

The V gene is TRBV7-3, the J gene TRBJ1-1; tentative D call: TRBD1 (6 bases). V was shortened by 6 bases and J by 0 bases, with 11 bases between the two germline ends. Germline CDR1 is SGHTA and CDR2 is FQGTGA. The CDR3 runs to 14 residues. CDR3 sequence: CASRSDSLNTEAFF. CDR3 in DNA: TGTGCCAGCAGATCGGACAGCCTGAACACTGAAGCTTTCTTT.

The rearrangement uses TRBV5-1 and TRBJ1-1; 8 positions agree with TRBD1. There are 16 residues in the CDR3. J lost 1 base, V lost 5 bases, and 10 bases had no gene match. CDR1 is SGHRS and CDR2 is YFSETQ in the germline V gene. DNA of the CDR3: TGCGCCAGCAGGGAAGGGACAGGACTAGGGAACACTGAAGCTTTCTTT. Its protein product is CASREGTGLGNTEAFF.

The chain joins TRBV5-4 to TRBJ2-1; D is perhaps TRBD1 (6 bases). Germline assignment: CDR1 SGHNT and CDR2 YYREEE (reference sequence). The CDR3 is 15 amino acids. Trimming shortened V by 0 bases and J by 4 bases, and 11 bases separated the two germline ends. The CDR3 spells CASSLAGTPYNEQFF. The CDR3 bases are TGTGCCAGCAGCTTGGCTGGGACACCATACAATGAGCAGTTCTTC.

The chain joins TRBV19 to TRBJ1-1; the D is unclear. Trimming removed 6 bases at V and 3 bases at J, with 17 bases between. Germline CDR1 reads LNHDA; CDR2 reads SQIVND (reference sequence). This CDR3 comprises 15 residues. The CDR3 reads CASSLTPGVDTEAFF. CDR3 DNA sequence: TGTGCCAGTAGCCTCACGCCGGGTGTGGACACTGAAGCTTTCTTT. The complete variable domain, with remaining parts taken from reference TRBV19 and TRBJ1-1, reads DGGITQSPKYLFRKEGQNVTLSCEQNLNHDAMYWYRQDPGQGLRLIYYSQIVNDFQKGDIAEGYSVSREKKESFPLTVTSAQKNPTAFYLCASSLTPGVDTEAFFGQGTRLTVV.

As regards this clone: Within the sample, other DNA sequences also encode this same CDR3. The rearrangement links TRBV30 to TRBJ2-1; D might be TRBD2 (6 bases). Germline-derived CDR1 and CDR2 are GTSNPN and SVGIG (reference sequence). The V end lost 0 bases, the J end lost 2 bases, and 8 bases lay between the germline ends. The CDR3 length is 14 residues. The CDR3, as DNA: TGTGCCTGGAGTGTAGGAGGGCCCTACAATGAGCAGTTCTTC. Translated: CAWSVGGPYNEQFF.

The chain recombines TRBV12-3 or TRBV12-4 with TRBJ1-2; D is unclear. The germline V and J ends were trimmed by 6 bases and 5 bases, with 13 bases remaining between them. The CDR3 extends over 13 amino acids. The CDR3 spells CASSPARDYGYTF. CDR3 sequence (DNA): TGTGCCAGCAGCCCGGCCCGGGATTATGGCTACACCTTC.

This clone occurred once. The chain carries TRBV7-9 and TRBJ1-4; 9 bases align to TRBD1. V lost 4 bases and J lost 6; bases outside the gene matches: 3. This CDR3 is 14 amino acids long. The germline gives CDR1 SEHNR, CDR2 FQNEAQ (reference sequence). The CDR3 sequence is CASSYRGRDEKLFF. The CDR3 bases are TGTGCCAGCAGCTACAGGGGGCGGGATGAAAAACTGTTTTTT. Combining the CDR3 with reference TRBV7-9 and TRBJ1-4 gives the whole variable domain DTGVSQNPRHKITKRGQNVTFRCDPISEHNRLYWYRQTLGQGPEFLTYFQNEAQLEKSRLLSDRFSAERPKGSFSTLEIQRTEQGDSAMYLCASSYRGRDEKLFFGSGTQLSVL.

This chain uses TRBV19 with TRBJ1-2; D is uncertain. V was shortened by 8 bases and J by 5 bases, with 9 bases between the two germline ends. CDR3 length equals 11 residues. From germline, CDR1 is LNHDA and CDR2 SQIVND (reference sequence). CDR3 nucleotides: TGTGCCAGTTATAACAGATATGGCTACACCTTC. It encodes CASYNRYGYTF.

The gene calls are TRBV3-1 (or the pseudogene TRBV3-2) and TRBJ1-6, with no clear D. The CDR3 runs to 14 residues. Trimming took off 0 bases at V and 9 bases at J, with 9 bases between the two ends. Looked up from germline, CDR1 is LGHDT and CDR2 is YNNKEL (reference sequence). The CDR3 loop is CASSQERWSSPLHF. The CDR3 region has the DNA TGTGCCAGCAGCCAAGAGAGGTGGAGTTCACCCCTCCACTTT.

The rearrangement joins TRBV9 to TRBJ1-1, with 10 bases fitting TRBD1. Per the germline V gene, CDR1 is SGDLS and CDR2 is YYNGEE. The CDR3 is 15 amino acids. The J segment lost 5 bases and the V segment lost 3 bases, leaving 7 bases of the junction unmatched. The DNA of the CDR3 is TGTGCCAGCAGCGGATGGACAGGGGGGTCGACTGAAGCTTTCTTT. Protein sequence: CASSGWTGGSTEAFF.

The rearrangement joins TRBV3-1 (or the pseudogene TRBV3-2) to TRBJ2-3; D is perhaps TRBD2 (7 bases). CDR3 length: 18 residues. V was clipped by 0 bases and J by 3 bases, with 19 bases between them. Germline values: CDR1 LGHDT, CDR2 YNNKEL (reference sequence). The CDR3 nucleotides read TGTGCCAGCAGCCAAGATATGCGGGGGCGGGGTGCAACAGATACGCAGTATTTT. Amino acid sequence: CASSQDMRGRGATDTQYF.

This chain connects TRBV5-1 to TRBJ2-7, with 9 bases lining up with TRBD2. The CDR3 sequence is 12 residues long. V lost 4 bases and J lost 6; bases outside the gene matches: 2. Germline-derived CDR1 and CDR2 are SGHRS and YFSETQ. In nucleotides, the CDR3 is TGCGCCAGCAGCCCTAGCGGGGTCGAGCAGTACTTC. The encoded protein is CASSPSGVEQYF.

The CDR3 loop is CASSERGKEYTEAFF. In DNA form, the CDR3 reads TGTGCCAGCAGTGAAAGAGGTAAGGAATACACTGAAGCTTTCTTT. This rearrangement joins TRBV25-1 to TRBJ1-1; D gene unclear. V was clipped by 2 bases and J by 3 bases, with 13 bases between them. Germline V lookup: CDR1 MGHDK, CDR2 SYGVNS. CDR3 length equals 15 residues.

The rearrangement joins TRBV27 to TRBJ1-1; D is ambiguous. The CDR3 totals 12 residues. The germline V and J ends were trimmed by 7 bases and 5 bases, with 11 bases remaining between them. Germline values: CDR1 MNHEY, CDR2 SMNVEV (reference sequence). In nucleotides, the CDR3 is TGTGCCAGCATGGCGGGCGGGACTGAAGCTTTCTTT. It specifies CASMAGGTEAFF.

This sequence joins TRBV7-9 and TRBJ2-1; 8 bases are a match to TRBD1. After removal of 4 bases from V and 6 bases from J, the junction contained 5 bases not matched to a gene. This CDR3 comprises 14 residues. The V gene's germline CDR1 is SEHNR and CDR2 FQNEAQ (reference sequence). The CDR3 is CASSSGGVSNEQFF. CDR3 nucleotides: TGTGCCAGCAGCTCAGGGGGCGTAAGCAATGAGCAGTTCTTC. Together with reference TRBV7-9 and TRBJ2-1, the CDR3 gives the full variable domain: DTGVSQNPRHKITKRGQNVTFRCDPISEHNRLYWYRQTLGQGPEFLTYFQNEAQLEKSRLLSDRFSAERPKGSFSTLEIQRTEQGDSAMYLCASSSGGVSNEQFFGPGTRLTVL.